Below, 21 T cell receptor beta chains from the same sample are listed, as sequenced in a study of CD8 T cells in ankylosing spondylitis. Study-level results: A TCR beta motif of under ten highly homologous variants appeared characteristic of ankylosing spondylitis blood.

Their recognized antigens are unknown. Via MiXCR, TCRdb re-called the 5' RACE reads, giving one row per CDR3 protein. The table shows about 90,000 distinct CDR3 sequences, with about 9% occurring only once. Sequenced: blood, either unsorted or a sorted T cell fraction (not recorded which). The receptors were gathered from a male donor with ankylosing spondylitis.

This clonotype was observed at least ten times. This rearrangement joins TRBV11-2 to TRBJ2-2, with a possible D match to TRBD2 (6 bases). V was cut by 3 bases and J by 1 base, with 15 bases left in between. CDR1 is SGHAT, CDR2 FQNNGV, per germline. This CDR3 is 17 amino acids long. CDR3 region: CASSFRDLPMNTGELFF. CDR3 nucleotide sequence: TGTGCCAGCAGCTTCCGGGACTTACCGATGAACACCGGGGAGCTGTTTTTT.

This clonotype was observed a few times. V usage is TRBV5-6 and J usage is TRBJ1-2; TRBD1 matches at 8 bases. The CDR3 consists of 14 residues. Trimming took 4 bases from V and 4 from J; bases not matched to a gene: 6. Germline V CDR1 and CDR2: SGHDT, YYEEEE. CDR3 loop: CASSPTGTGYGYTF. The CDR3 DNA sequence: TGTGCCAGCAGCCCTACCGGGACAGGCTATGGCTACACCTTC.

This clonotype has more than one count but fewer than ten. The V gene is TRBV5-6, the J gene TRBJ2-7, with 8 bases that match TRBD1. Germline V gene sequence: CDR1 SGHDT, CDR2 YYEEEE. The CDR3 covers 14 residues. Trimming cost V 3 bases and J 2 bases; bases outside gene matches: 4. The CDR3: CASSWTGYAYEQYF. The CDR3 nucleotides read TGTGCCAGCAGCTGGACAGGGTACGCCTACGAGCAGTACTTC.

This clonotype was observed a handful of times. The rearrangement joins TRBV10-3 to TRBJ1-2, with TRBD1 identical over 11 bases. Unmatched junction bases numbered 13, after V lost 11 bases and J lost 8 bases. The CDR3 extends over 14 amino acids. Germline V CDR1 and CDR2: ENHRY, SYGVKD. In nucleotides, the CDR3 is TGTGCCGCCGGACAGGGGGCATCAAGTAGCGGCTACACCTTC. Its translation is CAAGQGASSSGYTF.

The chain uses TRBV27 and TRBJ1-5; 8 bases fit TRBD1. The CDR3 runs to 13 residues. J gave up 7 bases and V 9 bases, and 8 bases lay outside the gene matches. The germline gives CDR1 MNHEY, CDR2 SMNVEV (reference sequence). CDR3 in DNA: TGTGCCAGTTCCTGGACAGGGCGACAGCCCCAGCATTTT. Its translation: CASSWTGRQPQHF.

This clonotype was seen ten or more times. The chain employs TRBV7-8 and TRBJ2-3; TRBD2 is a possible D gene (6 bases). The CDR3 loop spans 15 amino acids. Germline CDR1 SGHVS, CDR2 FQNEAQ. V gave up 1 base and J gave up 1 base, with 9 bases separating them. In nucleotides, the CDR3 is TGTGCCAGCAGCTTAGTCGCTAGCGGCACAGATACGCAGTATTTT. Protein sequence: CASSLVASGTDTQYF.

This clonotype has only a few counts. The CDR3 bases are TGTGCCAGCAGTTACTCGGAGCGGGAGGACCATTTTGTCGCAGATACGCAGTATTTT. It encodes CASSYSEREDHFVADTQYF. The J gene is TRBJ2-3, the V gene TRBV6-5; 9 nucleotides agree with TRBD2. V was clipped by 0 bases and J by 4 bases; unmatched bases: 14. CDR3 size: 19 residues. The germline CDR1 and CDR2 sequences are MNHEY and SVGAGI.

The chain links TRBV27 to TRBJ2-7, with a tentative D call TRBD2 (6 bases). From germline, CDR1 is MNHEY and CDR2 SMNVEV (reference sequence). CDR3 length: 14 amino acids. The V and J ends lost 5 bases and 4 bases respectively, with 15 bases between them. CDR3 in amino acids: CASSEDQEGYEQYF. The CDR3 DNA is TGTGCCAGCAGTGAAGACCAGGAGGGTTACGAGCAGTACTTC.

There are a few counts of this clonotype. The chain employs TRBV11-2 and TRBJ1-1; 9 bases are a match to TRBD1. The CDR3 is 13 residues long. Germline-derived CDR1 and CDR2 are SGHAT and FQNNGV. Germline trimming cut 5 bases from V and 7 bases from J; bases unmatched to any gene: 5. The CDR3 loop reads CASSPGTGIEAFF. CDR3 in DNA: TGTGCCAGCAGCCCCGGGACAGGGATTGAAGCTTTCTTT.

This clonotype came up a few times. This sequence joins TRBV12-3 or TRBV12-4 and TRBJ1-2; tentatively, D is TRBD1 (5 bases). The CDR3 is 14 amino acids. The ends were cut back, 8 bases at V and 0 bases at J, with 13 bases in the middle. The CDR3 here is CASRSGGSNYGYTF. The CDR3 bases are TGTGCCAGCCGTTCCGGGGGATCTAACTATGGCTACACCTTC.

In nucleotides, the CDR3 is TGTGCCAGTAGTATAGATCCCCACAGGGAGGAAAACACTGAAGCTTTCTTT. It specifies CASSIDPHREENTEAFF. The rearrangement joins TRBV19 to TRBJ1-1; D possibly corresponds to TRBD1 (6 bases). Trimming pared 0 bases from V and 2 bases from J, leaving 16 bases between. There are 17 residues in the CDR3. CDR1 is LNHDA and CDR2 is SQIVND in the germline V gene (reference sequence).

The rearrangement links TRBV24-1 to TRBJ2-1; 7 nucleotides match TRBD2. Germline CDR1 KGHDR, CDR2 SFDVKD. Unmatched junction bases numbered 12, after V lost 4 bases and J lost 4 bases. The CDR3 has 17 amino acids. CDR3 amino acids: CATSDSDGEGLYNEQFF. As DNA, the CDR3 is TGTGCCACCAGTGACTCTGATGGGGAGGGCCTTTACAATGAGCAGTTCTTC.

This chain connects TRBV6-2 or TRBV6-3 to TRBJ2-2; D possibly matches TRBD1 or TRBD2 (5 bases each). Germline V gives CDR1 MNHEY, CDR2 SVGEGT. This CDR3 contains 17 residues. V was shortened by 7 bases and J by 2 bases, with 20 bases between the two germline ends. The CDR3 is CASISVPGRKNTGELFF. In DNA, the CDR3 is TGTGCCAGCATTTCAGTGCCGGGACGGAAAAACACCGGGGAGCTGTTTTTT.

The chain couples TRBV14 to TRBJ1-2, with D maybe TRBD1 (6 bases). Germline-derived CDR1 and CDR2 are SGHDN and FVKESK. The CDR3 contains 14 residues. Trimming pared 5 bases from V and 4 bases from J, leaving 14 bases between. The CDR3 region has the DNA TGTGCCAGCAGCTTCGGACAGTCTCCCTATGGCTACACCTTC. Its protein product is CASSFGQSPYGYTF.

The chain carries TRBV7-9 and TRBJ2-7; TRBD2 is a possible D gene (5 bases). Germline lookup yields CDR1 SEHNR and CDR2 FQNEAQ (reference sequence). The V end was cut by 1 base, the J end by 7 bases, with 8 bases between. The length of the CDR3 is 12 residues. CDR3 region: CASSLVTGEQYV. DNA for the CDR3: TGTGCCAGCAGCTTAGTGACGGGGGAGCAGTACGTC.

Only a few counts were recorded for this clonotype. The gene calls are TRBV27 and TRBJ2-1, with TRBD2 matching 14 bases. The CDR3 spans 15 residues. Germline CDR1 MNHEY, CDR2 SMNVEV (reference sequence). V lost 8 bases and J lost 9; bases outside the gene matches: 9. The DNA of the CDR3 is TGTGCCAGCCAATCCGGGACTAGCGGGAGTACTGAGCAGTTCTTC. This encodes CASQSGTSGSTEQFF.

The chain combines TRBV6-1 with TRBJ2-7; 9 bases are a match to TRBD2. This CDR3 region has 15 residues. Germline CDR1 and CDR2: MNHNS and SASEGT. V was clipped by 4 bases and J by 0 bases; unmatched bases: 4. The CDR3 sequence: CASSVYSGSSYEQYV. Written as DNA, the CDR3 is TGTGCCAGCAGTGTATATAGCGGGAGCTCCTACGAGCAGTACGTC.

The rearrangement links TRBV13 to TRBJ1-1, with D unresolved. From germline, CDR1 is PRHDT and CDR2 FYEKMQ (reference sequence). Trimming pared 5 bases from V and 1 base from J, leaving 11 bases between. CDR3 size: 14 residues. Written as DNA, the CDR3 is TGTGCCAGCAGCCCATTTGTAGCGAACACTGAAGCTTTCTTT. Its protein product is CASSPFVANTEAFF. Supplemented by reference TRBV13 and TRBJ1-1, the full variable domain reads AAGVIQSPRHLIKEKRETATLKCYPIPRHDTVYWYQQGPGQDPQFLISFYEKMQSDKGSIPDRFSAQQFSDYHSELNMSSLELGDSALYFCASSPFVANTEAFFGQGTRLTVV.

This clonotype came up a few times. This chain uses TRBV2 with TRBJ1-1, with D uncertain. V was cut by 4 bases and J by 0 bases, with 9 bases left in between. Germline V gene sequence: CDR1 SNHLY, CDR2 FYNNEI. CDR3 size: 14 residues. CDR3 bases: TGTGCCAGCAGTGTATTCCTAATGAACACTGAAGCTTTCTTT. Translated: CASSVFLMNTEAFF.

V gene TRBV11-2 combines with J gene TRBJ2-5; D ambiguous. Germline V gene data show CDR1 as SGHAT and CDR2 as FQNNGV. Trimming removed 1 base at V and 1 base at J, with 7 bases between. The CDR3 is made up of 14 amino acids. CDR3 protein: CASSLAGSQETQYF. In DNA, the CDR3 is TGTGCCAGCAGCTTAGCCGGCAGCCAAGAGACCCAGTACTTC.

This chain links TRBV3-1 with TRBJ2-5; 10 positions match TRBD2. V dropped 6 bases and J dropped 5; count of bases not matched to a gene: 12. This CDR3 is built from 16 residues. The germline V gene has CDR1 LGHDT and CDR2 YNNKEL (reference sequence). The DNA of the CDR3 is TGTGCCAGCAGTCTACCCCGGCTAGCGGGAGTGGAGACCCAGTACTTC. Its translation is CASSLPRLAGVETQYF.